These 29 T cell receptor beta chains were all obtained from the same sample, sequenced in a study of T cell responses to AZD1222 COVID-19 vaccine. Assay used: immunoSEQ multiplex PCR; TCRdb lists only in-frame clones, some missing. Of roughly 150,000 clones listed, over 90% are singletons. This specimen consisted of peripheral blood, obtained on day 0 of AZD1222 vaccination. These receptors originate from an adult in good health.

The chain carries TRBV15 and TRBJ2-2; D is unresolved. This CDR3 comprises 14 residues. The V end was cut by 0 bases, the J end by 5 bases, with 7 bases between. CDR1 and CDR2 from the germline V gene are LNHNV and YYDKDF (reference sequence). CDR3 nucleotides: TGTGCCACCAGCAGAGATTTAGGTACCGGGGAGCTGTTTTTT. Protein sequence: CATSRDLGTGELFF.

The chain recombines TRBV5-6 with TRBJ2-3, with D possibly being TRBD1 (6 bases). This CDR3 spans 15 amino acids. Germline values: CDR1 SGHDT, CDR2 YYEEEE. Between the trimmed V and J ends, which lost 4 bases and 2 bases, there was a span of 14 bases. CDR3: CASSPPQGPTDTQYF. The CDR3 DNA follows: TGTGCCAGCAGCCCACCACAGGGCCCCACAGATACGCAGTATTTT.

The chain combines TRBV18 with TRBJ2-2; 11 bases are a match to TRBD1. The CDR3 has 16 amino acids. V shed 4 bases, J shed 3 bases, and the junction held 4 bases outside the gene matches. CDR1 KGHSH and CDR2 LQKENI come from the germline V gene. CDR3 region: CASSLRTGGDTGELFF. CDR3 DNA sequence: TGTGCCAGCTCACTTCGGACAGGGGGCGACACCGGGGAGCTGTTTTTT.

This chain uses TRBV19 with TRBJ1-2, with D unresolved. Trimming removed 2 bases from V and 0 bases from J, with 7 bases in between. CDR3 length: 14 residues. Germline lookup yields CDR1 LNHDA and CDR2 SQIVND (reference sequence). The CDR3 loop is CASSITAANYGYTF. The CDR3 DNA follows: TGTGCCAGTAGTATAACGGCAGCTAACTATGGCTACACCTTC.

This chain links TRBV9 with TRBJ2-2, with D perhaps being TRBD1 or TRBD2 (6 bases each). This CDR3 has 14 residues. The V end lost 0 bases, the J end lost 7 bases, and 10 bases lay between the germline ends. Germline CDR1 is SGDLS and CDR2 is YYNGEE. CDR3 amino acids: CASSVGGANGELFF. CDR3 nucleotide sequence: TGTGCCAGCAGCGTAGGGGGGGCCAACGGGGAGCTGTTTTTT.

The CDR3 sequence is CASSEGFGDRHTDTQYF. CDR3 DNA: TGTGCCAGCAGTGAGGGGTTTGGGGACAGACACACAGATACGCAGTATTTT. This chain links TRBV2 with TRBJ2-3, with 7 positions matching TRBD1. Germline V gene data show CDR1 as SNHLY and CDR2 as FYNNEI. This CDR3 region has 17 residues. J lost 2 bases, V lost 3 bases, and 11 bases had no gene match.

CDR3 sequence: CASSIVMGGYNEQFF. DNA for the CDR3: TGTGCCAGTAGTATAGTTATGGGGGGCTACAATGAGCAGTTCTTC. The rearrangement uses TRBV19 and TRBJ2-1; TRBD2 is a possible D gene (6 bases). CDR3 length: 15 residues. CDR1 is LNHDA, CDR2 SQIVND, per germline (reference sequence). The V gene lost 1 base and the J gene lost 3 bases, with 10 bases spanning the gap.

To note about this clone: The same CDR3 can be traced to other DNA sequences in this sample. The rearrangement uses TRBV19 and TRBJ1-1; D gene unclear. There are 13 residues in the CDR3. Germline V lookup: CDR1 LNHDA, CDR2 SQIVND (reference sequence). The V gene lost 3 bases and the J gene lost 2 bases, with 7 bases spanning the gap. CDR3 DNA sequence: TGTGCCAGTAGTATCAGCGTCAACACTGAAGCTTTCTTT. Translation: CASSISVNTEAFF.

The chain joins TRBV7-2 to TRBJ1-2, with D unresolved. Germline CDR1 and CDR2: SGHTA and FQGNSA. Between the trimmed V and J ends, which lost 1 base and 2 bases, there was a span of 8 bases. The CDR3 has 14 residues. CDR3 bases: TGTGCCAGCAGCTTAGGTCCTGAAAACTATGGCTACACCTTC. The encoded protein is CASSLGPENYGYTF.

V gene TRBV5-4 combines with J gene TRBJ2-1; 9 bases are a match to TRBD1. The ends lost 2 bases at V and 6 bases at J; junction bases unmatched: 3. Germline loops: CDR1 SGHNT, CDR2 YYREEE (reference sequence). There are 14 residues in the CDR3. The CDR3 spells CASSFPGQGNEQFF. The CDR3 nucleotides are TGTGCCAGCAGCTTCCCGGGACAGGGCAATGAGCAGTTCTTC. Variable domain in full (rest from reference TRBV5-4 and TRBJ2-1): ETGVTQSPTHLIKTRGQQVTLRCSSQSGHNTVSWYQQALGQGPQFIFQYYREEENGRGNFPPRFSGLQFPNYSSELNVNALELDDSALYLCASSFPGQGNEQFFGPGTRLTVL.

The chain carries TRBV30 and TRBJ2-3; tentative D call: TRBD2 (6 bases). Germline V gene lookup returns CDR1 GTSNPN and CDR2 SVGIG (reference sequence). CDR3 length equals 14 residues. The V end was cut by 2 bases, the J end by 4 bases, with 13 bases between. CDR3 loop: CAWSLGEVADTQYF. As DNA, the CDR3 is TGTGCCTGGAGTTTGGGGGAGGTGGCAGATACGCAGTATTTT.

V usage is TRBV30 and J usage is TRBJ2-4; the D call may be TRBD1 or TRBD2 (5 bases each). V was shortened by 5 bases and J by 5 bases, with 16 bases between the two germline ends. The CDR3 is 14 amino acids. CDR1 GTSNPN and CDR2 SVGIG come from the germline V gene (reference sequence). The chain's CDR3 is CAWGAGAGENIQYF. The CDR3 DNA reads TGTGCCTGGGGGGCCGGGGCCGGAGAAAACATTCAGTACTTC.

About this clone: The sample carries other DNA sequences with the same CDR3. V usage is TRBV7-9 and J usage is TRBJ1-4, with TRBD1 matching 7 bases. CDR3 size: 14 residues. Germline V gene data show CDR1 as SEHNR and CDR2 as FQNEAQ (reference sequence). The J segment lost 5 bases and the V segment lost 1 base, leaving 1 base of the junction unmatched. The CDR3 loop reads CASSLGTGNEKLFF. CDR3 bases: TGTGCCAGCAGCTTAGGGACAGGAAATGAAAAACTGTTTTTT.

This clone showed up just once. The V call is TRBV7-3, the J call TRBJ2-6; no firm D call. Deletions cut 5 bases from V and 0 bases from J, with 14 bases between. CDR3 length: 17 residues. The germline gives CDR1 SGHTA, CDR2 FQGTGA. The CDR3 loop reads CASSPRQSSSGANVLTF. The CDR3 nucleotides are TGTGCCAGCAGCCCTCGACAAAGCAGCTCTGGGGCCAACGTCCTGACTTTC.

The chain uses TRBV5-6 and TRBJ2-1; 12 bases fit TRBD2. Germline CDR1 and CDR2: SGHDT and YYEEEE. V lost 0 bases and J lost 8; bases outside the gene matches: 6. The CDR3 is 16 residues long. CDR3 nucleotide sequence: TGTGCCAGCAGCTTGGTTCTAGCGGGGGGGAGTGATGAGCAGTTCTTC. Protein sequence: CASSLVLAGGSDEQFF. Supplemented by reference TRBV5-6 and TRBJ2-1, the full variable domain reads DAGVTQSPTHLIKTRGQQVTLRCSPKSGHDTVSWYQQALGQGPQFIFQYYEEEERQRGNFPDRFSGHQFPNYSSELNVNALLLGDSALYLCASSLVLAGGSDEQFFGPGTRLTVL.

V gene TRBV5-1 combines with J gene TRBJ2-3; D not resolved. CDR1 SGHRS and CDR2 YFSETQ come from the germline V gene. Trimming took off 0 bases at V and 5 bases at J, with 1 base between the two ends. The CDR3 length is 11 residues. CDR3 DNA: TGCGCCAGCAGCTTGGTAGATACGCAGTATTTT. Amino acids: CASSLVDTQYF.

The gene calls are TRBV25-1 and TRBJ1-1; D not resolved. The V and J ends lost 4 bases and 6 bases respectively, with 12 bases between them. In germline, CDR1 is MGHDK, CDR2 SYGVNS. This CDR3 is 13 amino acids long. The CDR3 spells CASSVGPAPEAFF. The CDR3 DNA sequence: TGTGCCAGCAGTGTCGGCCCAGCACCTGAAGCTTTCTTT.

This clone occurred a few times. The chain uses TRBV12-1 and TRBJ2-1; the table's D gene call, TRBD2, was not cross checked with the DNA. TRBV12-1 is a documented pseudogene. The CDR3 extends over 16 amino acids. The CDR3 DNA reads as TGTGCCAGCAGCTCAACCCTAGCGGGAGTGAAGAATGAGCAGTTCTTC. Protein product: CASSSTLAGVKNEQFF.

The chain has TRBV19 and TRBJ1-5, with 7 bases matching TRBD1. Germline CDR1 is LNHDA and CDR2 is SQIVND (reference sequence). V dropped 5 bases and J dropped 3; count of bases not matched to a gene: 7. This CDR3 has 15 amino acids. CDR3: CASSVRDRPNQPQHF. DNA of the CDR3: TGTGCCAGTAGTGTCCGGGACAGACCCAATCAGCCCCAGCATTTT.

The chain recombines TRBV9 with TRBJ1-3; D is ambiguous. The ends were cut back, 0 bases at V and 1 base at J, with 5 bases in the middle. Germline lookup yields CDR1 SGDLS and CDR2 YYNGEE. The CDR3 totals 14 residues. The CDR3 DNA follows: TGTGCCAGCAGCGTAGCTTGGTCTGGAAACACCATATATTTT. It specifies CASSVAWSGNTIYF.

The V and J genes are TRBV4-1 and TRBJ2-7; no clear D. Germline V CDR1 and CDR2: MGHRA, YSYEKL. Trimming left V 0 bases short and J 3 bases short, with 9 bases between. This CDR3 comprises 14 residues. As DNA, the CDR3 is TGCGCCAGCAGCCAAGATCTTCGAATCTACGAGCAGTACTTC. This gives the protein CASSQDLRIYEQYF.

The chain is built from TRBV2 and TRBJ2-1; maybe TRBD1 (5 bases). Looked up from germline, CDR1 is SNHLY and CDR2 is FYNNEI. Trimming pared 3 bases from V and 5 bases from J, leaving 17 bases between. This CDR3 is 16 amino acids long. The CDR3 region is CASSDTQAGMDNEQFF. CDR3 DNA sequence: TGTGCCAGCAGTGATACCCAGGCAGGGATGGACAATGAGCAGTTCTTC.

The chain is built from TRBV28 and TRBJ1-5; tentative D call: TRBD1 (6 bases). Germline assignment: CDR1 MDHEN and CDR2 SYDVKM. V lost 6 bases and J 3 bases, leaving 15 bases between the germline ends. The CDR3 is made up of 15 amino acids. CDR3 protein: CASSPRGGLNQPQHF. In DNA, the CDR3 is TGTGCCAGCAGCCCCCGCGGGGGCCTCAATCAGCCCCAGCATTTT.

The DNA of the CDR3 is TGCGCCAGCAGCCAAGAAGGTTTTCCTTACAATGAGCAGTTCTTC. Encoded protein: CASSQEGFPYNEQFF. The chain has TRBV4-1 and TRBJ2-1; D is unresolved. V shed 0 bases and J shed 4 bases, with 10 bases lying between them. The CDR3 has 15 residues. CDR1 is MGHRA and CDR2 is YSYEKL in the germline V gene.

The chain has TRBV5-1 and TRBJ1-1; D is unresolved. The CDR3 is 13 amino acids. Germline V gene data show CDR1 as SGHRS and CDR2 as YFSETQ. V dropped 5 bases and J dropped 0 bases, with 8 bases sitting between them. The CDR3 sequence: CASSFSLNTEAFF. The CDR3 DNA sequence: TGCGCCAGCAGTTTCAGTCTGAACACTGAAGCTTTCTTT.

V and J are TRBV19 and TRBJ2-1, with D perhaps matching TRBD1 (6 bases). Germline assignment: CDR1 LNHDA and CDR2 SQIVND (reference sequence). V was shortened by 3 bases and J by 3 bases, with 12 bases between the two germline ends. This CDR3 comprises 15 residues. CDR3 DNA: TGTGCCAGTAGTATCGCAGGGGCGGGCTACAATGAGCAGTTCTTC. Translating gives CASSIAGAGYNEQFF.

This rearrangement joins TRBV4-1 to TRBJ2-7; a possible D gene is TRBD1 (5 bases). Germline lookup yields CDR1 MGHRA and CDR2 YSYEKL. V dropped 0 bases and J dropped 6 bases, with 6 bases sitting between them. The CDR3 extends over 12 amino acids. In nucleotides, the CDR3 is TGCGCCAGCAGCCAAGAAGGGGTCGAGCAGTACTTC. Amino acid sequence: CASSQEGVEQYF.

The chain recombines TRBV21-1 with TRBJ1-5. TRBV21-1 represents a pseudogene. The CDR3 length is 14 residues. The CDR3 coding sequence is TGTGCCAGCAGCGGAGACCATAGCAATCAGCCCCAGCATTTT. Translated: CASSGDHSNQPQHF.

The chain couples TRBV11-3 to TRBJ2-7, with D perhaps TRBD1 (5 bases). The V end was cut by 1 base, the J end by 0 bases, with 10 bases between. CDR3 length: 15 amino acids. Germline loops: CDR1 SGHNT, CDR2 YENEEA. Here the CDR3 DNA reads TGTGCCAGCAGCTTAGGATTCGACAGCTCCTACGAGCAGTACTTC. It yields the protein CASSLGFDSSYEQYF.